The 9 T cell receptor beta chains presented below share a single source sample, sequenced in a study of radiotherapy plus CTLA-4 blockade in lung cancer. The assay was immunoSEQ multiplex PCR, and TCRdb's table has in-frame clones only and misses some. The data contain about 120,000 clones, around 89% of them singletons. Sequences were derived from peripheral blood, sampled from a patient treated with radiotherapy plus ipilimumab. These receptors all stem from a human donor with non-small cell lung cancer that progressed on radiotherapy plus ipilimumab.

The J gene is TRBJ1-4, the V gene TRBV6-1; D not resolved. The CDR3 extends over 15 amino acids. The V gene's germline CDR1 is MNHNS and CDR2 SASEGT. V gave up 5 bases and J gave up 0 bases, with 10 bases separating them. The chain's CDR3 is CASSLDKPTNEKLFF. CDR3 in DNA: TGTGCCAGCAGTCTAGACAAACCAACTAATGAAAAACTGTTTTTT.

J is TRBJ2-1 and V is TRBV6-5; 11 positions agree with TRBD2. With 0 bases clipped from V and 9 bases from J, the junction kept 4 bases outside the gene matches. The V gene's germline CDR1 is MNHEY and CDR2 SVGAGI. The CDR3 is 15 amino acids. The CDR3 here is CASSYSTSGIGEQFF. The CDR3 nucleotides are TGTGCCAGCAGTTACTCGACTAGCGGGATAGGTGAGCAGTTCTTC.

This clone was recorded once. The V call is TRBV19, the J call TRBJ2-2, with D maybe TRBD2 (6 bases). The CDR3 runs to 12 residues. Germline lookup yields CDR1 LNHDA and CDR2 SQIVND (reference sequence). Trimming left V 6 bases short and J 9 bases short, with 11 bases between. The CDR3, as DNA: TGTGCCAGTAGGGAGGGTGGTCGGGAGCTGTTTTTT. This gives the protein CASREGGRELFF.

CDR3 loop: CASSLERQGANEQYF. In DNA form, the CDR3 reads TGTGCCAGCAGCTTAGAGCGGCAGGGGGCTAACGAGCAGTACTTC. J is TRBJ2-7 and V is TRBV7-8, with 8 bases that match TRBD1. The CDR3 spans 15 residues. Germline V gene lookup returns CDR1 SGHVS and CDR2 FQNEAQ. The V gene end was trimmed by 1 base and the J gene end by 5 bases; junction bases not matched to a gene: 7.

The J gene is TRBJ2-7, the V gene TRBV6-1; a possible D gene is TRBD1 (5 bases). This CDR3 contains 11 residues. Germline lookup yields CDR1 MNHNS and CDR2 SASEGT. V dropped 5 bases and J dropped 7 bases, with 9 bases sitting between them. CDR3 DNA: TGTGCCAGCAGTCCAAAGGGGGAGCAGTACTTC. Translated, it gives CASSPKGEQYF.

The J gene is TRBJ2-2, the V gene TRBV7-6, with no clear D. CDR1 SGHVS and CDR2 FNYEAQ come from the germline V gene. The CDR3 spans 13 residues. The germline V and J ends were trimmed by 2 bases and 0 bases, with 1 base remaining between them. CDR3 in DNA: TGTGCCAGCAGCTTAACGAACACCGGGGAGCTGTTTTTT. Amino acids: CASSLTNTGELFF.

DNA of the CDR3: TGTGCCAGCAGCACCAGGAGGGACTCAAAGGGATCTGGGGCCAACGTCCTGACTTTC. This gives the protein CASSTRRDSKGSGANVLTF. The V gene is TRBV7-9, the J gene TRBJ2-6; maybe TRBD2 (6 bases). V gave up 5 bases and J gave up 1 base, with 21 bases separating them. This CDR3 comprises 19 residues. CDR1 is SEHNR, CDR2 FQNEAQ, per germline (reference sequence).

The chain uses TRBV5-4 and TRBJ2-5; no definite D call. CDR3 length: 15 residues. Germline CDR1 and CDR2: SGHNT and YYREEE (reference sequence). V gave up 4 bases and J gave up 1 base, with 14 bases separating them. The CDR3 reads CASSPDRRVQETQYF. As DNA, the CDR3 is TGTGCCAGCAGCCCGGACCGACGGGTCCAAGAGACCCAGTACTTC. The complete variable domain, with remaining parts taken from reference TRBV5-4 and TRBJ2-5, reads ETGVTQSPTHLIKTRGQQVTLRCSSQSGHNTVSWYQQALGQGPQFIFQYYREEENGRGNFPPRFSGLQFPNYSSELNVNALELDDSALYLCASSPDRRVQETQYFGPGTRLLVL.

The rearrangement uses TRBV7-2 and TRBJ2-3; TRBD1 might be the D (5 bases). Germline V gene lookup returns CDR1 SGHTA and CDR2 FQGNSA. Trimming pared 5 bases from V and 3 bases from J, leaving 15 bases between. The length of the CDR3 is 15 residues. CDR3 region: CASSQSLDRTDTQYF. The DNA of the CDR3 is TGTGCCAGCAGCCAAAGCCTCGACAGAACAGATACGCAGTATTTT.